The 30 T cell receptor beta chains given below trace back to one sample, sequenced in a study of T cell responses to AZD1222 COVID-19 vaccine. Sequencing was performed with immunoSEQ multiplex PCR; in TCRdb, only in-frame clones are kept and a portion is missing. The sample holds roughly 99,000 clones; approximately 90% are singletons and the top ten take approximately 4%. The sample consisted of peripheral blood, taken on day 0 of AZD1222 vaccination. Source of these receptors: an adult in good health.

CDR3 sequence: CSVVSGGSPGFEQFF. The CDR3, as DNA: TGCAGCGTTGTAAGCGGGGGGTCCCCCGGGTTTGAGCAGTTCTTC. This rearrangement joins TRBV29-1 to TRBJ2-1; TRBD2 matches at 9 bases. Germline assignment: CDR1 SQVTM and CDR2 ANQGSEA. The J segment lost 9 bases and the V segment lost 4 bases, leaving 13 bases of the junction unmatched. The CDR3 runs 15 residues.

This clone showed up just a few times. This chain connects TRBV7-9 to TRBJ2-5; D possibly corresponds to TRBD1 (5 bases). The CDR3 loop spans 15 amino acids. Per the germline V gene, CDR1 is SEHNR and CDR2 is FQNEAQ (reference sequence). V was clipped by 5 bases and J by 5 bases, with 18 bases between them. The CDR3 DNA reads TGTGCCAGCAGCGCGACAGTTGGTGGATGGGAGACCCAGTACTTC. This gives the protein CASSATVGGWETQYF.

The V and J genes are TRBV4-2 and TRBJ1-1; D might be TRBD1 (6 bases). Germline-derived CDR1 and CDR2 are LGHNA and YNFKEQ. Trimming stripped 2 bases from V and 6 bases from J, with 13 bases between. The CDR3 length is 14 residues. The DNA of the CDR3 is TGTGCCAGCAGCCAACCGGTAGGGGGTGCTGAAGCTTTCTTT. It codes for CASSQPVGGAEAFF.

This rearrangement joins TRBV6-2 or TRBV6-3 to TRBJ2-1; no clear D gene. CDR1 MNHEY and CDR2 SVGEGT come from the germline V gene. The CDR3 sequence is 13 residues long. Trimming pared 5 bases from V and 5 bases from J, leaving 10 bases between. The CDR3 loop is CASSPLYDNEQFF. DNA of the CDR3: TGTGCCAGCAGTCCCCTCTACGACAATGAGCAGTTCTTC.

The rearrangement links TRBV6-2 or TRBV6-3 to TRBJ2-7; no reliable D call. Germline CDR1 is MNHEY and CDR2 is SVGEGT. Trimming stripped 4 bases from V and 4 bases from J, with 11 bases between. The CDR3 contains 13 residues. The CDR3 DNA sequence: TGTGCCAGCAGTTTCGGCCGGGTATACGAGCAGTACTTC. It specifies CASSFGRVYEQYF.

The chain has TRBV7-8 and TRBJ1-3; D is uncertain. This CDR3 comprises 13 residues. Germline V gene data show CDR1 as SGHVS and CDR2 as FQNEAQ. Trimming left V 5 bases short and J 3 bases short, with 8 bases between. In DNA form, the CDR3 reads TGTGCCAGCAGCAGGGCTTTTGGAAACACCATATATTTT. Translated, it gives CASSRAFGNTIYF.

The chain joins TRBV30 to TRBJ1-3; 7 bases match TRBD1. The CDR3 totals 15 residues. Losses at the gene ends were 1 base for V and 0 bases for J; bases not matched to a gene: 3. From germline, CDR1 is GTSNPN and CDR2 SVGIG (reference sequence). The CDR3 nucleotides read TGTGCCTGGAGTGGGGGACAGTTCTCTGGAAACACCATATATTTT. It encodes CAWSGGQFSGNTIYF.

This chain uses TRBV4-3 with TRBJ2-1; 7 positions agree with TRBD2. This CDR3 spans 18 amino acids. The V segment lost 0 bases and the J segment 0 bases; nucleotides outside the gene matches: 8. CDR1 LGHNA and CDR2 YSLEER come from the germline V gene. The CDR3 DNA follows: TGCGCCAGCAGCCAAGATTGGAGCGGGGCGAGCTCCTACAATGAGCAGTTCTTC. It specifies CASSQDWSGASSYNEQFF.

The chain uses TRBV19 and TRBJ2-1; D might be TRBD2 (6 bases). Trimming pared 7 bases from V and 6 bases from J, leaving 16 bases between. The germline gives CDR1 LNHDA, CDR2 SQIVND (reference sequence). The CDR3 has 14 residues. The CDR3 sequence: CASMDGGALNEQFF. CDR3 DNA: TGTGCCAGTATGGACGGCGGGGCTCTCAATGAGCAGTTCTTC.

This chain joins TRBV2 and TRBJ2-3; D unclear. With 1 base removed from V and 0 bases from J, the gap between germline ends came to 11 bases. From germline, CDR1 is SNHLY and CDR2 FYNNEI. The CDR3 length is 16 residues. This chain's CDR3 is CASSEVGRLSTDTQYF. The CDR3 DNA is TGTGCCAGCAGTGAAGTGGGCAGGCTTAGCACAGATACGCAGTATTTT.

This clone is a singleton in its sample. V and J are TRBV7-2 and TRBJ1-6; D remains unclear. V was clipped by 5 bases and J by 9 bases, with 20 bases between them. This CDR3 has 16 amino acids. Germline CDR1 reads SGHTA; CDR2 reads FQGNSA. The CDR3 nucleotides read TGTGCCAGCAGCCTCCACCCGACGGATTTTGGTTCACCCCTCCACTTT. Its translation: CASSLHPTDFGSPLHF.

The chain carries TRBV11-2 and TRBJ1-5, with D unresolved. Trimming removed 6 bases at V and 0 bases at J, with 12 bases between. CDR1 and CDR2 from the germline V gene are SGHAT and FQNNGV. CDR3 size: 15 residues. CDR3 sequence (DNA): TGTGCCAGCAGGTACCAGGAAATTAGCAATCAGCCCCAGCATTTT. Its protein product is CASRYQEISNQPQHF.

The V call is TRBV9, the J call TRBJ1-1, with unresolved D. The germline gives CDR1 SGDLS, CDR2 YYNGEE. V was pared by 3 bases and J by 1 base, with 7 bases between. The CDR3 contains 13 residues. The CDR3 protein is CASSAFGNTEAFF. CDR3 sequence (DNA): TGTGCCAGCAGCGCCTTTGGGAACACTGAAGCTTTCTTT.

V gene TRBV5-4 combines with J gene TRBJ2-1; 10 nucleotides line up with TRBD2. V lost 4 bases and J lost 5; bases outside the gene matches: 12. This CDR3 is 17 amino acids long. Germline CDR1 SGHNT, CDR2 YYREEE (reference sequence). CDR3 DNA: TGTGCCAGCAGCCTCCTCCTGACTAGCGGGCCAAACAATGAGCAGTTCTTC. Translating gives CASSLLLTSGPNNEQFF.

The chain has TRBV6-1 and TRBJ1-1; D not resolved. Trimming cost V 2 bases and J 1 base, with 11 bases left between them. Germline lookup yields CDR1 MNHNS and CDR2 SASEGT. This CDR3 contains 15 residues. CDR3 sequence reads: CASSENSEGNTEAFF. In nucleotides, the CDR3 is TGTGCCAGCAGTGAAAACAGTGAGGGGAACACTGAAGCTTTCTTT.

V and J are TRBV6-2 or TRBV6-3 and TRBJ1-1, with D possibly matching TRBD1 (6 bases). CDR1 and CDR2 from the germline V gene are MNHEY and SVGEGT. The CDR3 has 16 amino acids. Trimming removed 2 bases from V and 4 bases from J, with 17 bases in between. CDR3 bases: TGTGCCAGCAGTTACCTTACCGACAGGTGGGGCACTGAAGCTTTCTTT. Its protein is CASSYLTDRWGTEAFF.

This clone was detected only once. V gene TRBV18 combines with J gene TRBJ1-6; the D is unclear. The germline gives CDR1 KGHSH, CDR2 LQKENI. CDR3 size: 15 residues. The germline V and J ends were trimmed by 1 base and 5 bases, with 9 bases remaining between them. CDR3 nucleotides: TGTGCCAGCTCACCACTGGGCAATAATAATTCACCCCTCCACTTT. Translating it yields CASSPLGNNNSPLHF.

This sequence joins TRBV3-1 (or the pseudogene TRBV3-2) and TRBJ1-1; D unclear. V lost 4 bases and J lost 4, with 7 bases in between. The CDR3 length is 12 residues. The germline V gene encodes CDR1 LGHDT and CDR2 YNNKEL (reference sequence). In DNA form, the CDR3 reads TGTGCCAGCAGCCTGTCGCCCACTGAAGCTTTCTTT. Residues: CASSLSPTEAFF.

V usage is TRBV5-1 and J usage is TRBJ1-5; D unclear. The CDR3 length is 13 residues. Germline CDR1 reads SGHRS; CDR2 reads YFSETQ. Trimming took 0 bases from V and 6 from J, leaving 7 bases between them. The CDR3: CASSLAGSQPQHF. CDR3 nucleotides: TGCGCCAGCAGCTTGGCCGGTAGTCAGCCCCAGCATTTT.

This clone was seen a few times. The chain uses TRBV25-1 and TRBJ2-7, with 7 bases fitting TRBD2. The junction had 7 bases not matched to a gene; V was cut back by 2 bases and J by 3 bases. The CDR3 is 15 amino acids. The germline CDR1 and CDR2 sequences are MGHDK and SYGVNS. The CDR3 protein is CASSEDLRGDYEQYF. CDR3 DNA: TGTGCCAGCAGTGAAGACCTTCGGGGGGACTACGAGCAGTACTTC.

The V call is TRBV6-5, the J call TRBJ2-7; TRBD2 matches at 8 bases. In germline, CDR1 is MNHEY, CDR2 SVGAGI. V shed 5 bases and J 4 bases; nucleotides not matched to a gene: 7. This CDR3 contains 14 residues. CDR3 bases: TGTGCCAGCAGTACCCCGCGGGGGGTTTACGAGCAGTACTTC. It encodes CASSTPRGVYEQYF.

This chain connects TRBV6-6 to TRBJ1-1; D uncertain. Germline CDR1 and CDR2: MNHNY and SVGAGI (reference sequence). Trimming took 0 bases from V and 4 from J, leaving 9 bases between them. The CDR3 consists of 14 residues. The CDR3 spells CASSYSRQITEAFF. The CDR3 DNA reads TGTGCCAGCAGTTACTCGCGGCAGATCACTGAAGCTTTCTTT.

This clone was observed a single time. The rearrangement joins TRBV6-5 to TRBJ1-4, with D unclear. CDR3 size: 13 residues. V lost 7 bases and J lost 1, with 7 bases in between. Germline V gene sequence: CDR1 MNHEY, CDR2 SVGAGI. CDR3 in amino acids: CASTSLTNEKLFF. The CDR3 DNA follows: TGTGCCAGCACGAGTTTAACTAATGAAAAACTGTTTTTT.

The chain joins TRBV11-2 to TRBJ2-1; either TRBD1 or TRBD2 may supply D (5 bases each). Germline-derived CDR1 and CDR2 are SGHAT and FQNNGV. This CDR3 comprises 16 residues. The ends were cut back, 5 bases at V and 0 bases at J, with 14 bases in the middle. CDR3 DNA: TGTGCCAGCAGCGGGGGAATAGCGAACTCCTACAATGAGCAGTTCTTC. Residues: CASSGGIANSYNEQFF.

The genes are TRBV3-1 (or the pseudogene TRBV3-2) and TRBJ1-4; D ambiguous. V gave up 4 bases and J gave up 0 bases, with 6 bases separating them. Per germline, CDR1 LGHDT and CDR2 YNNKEL (reference sequence). CDR3 length: 14 residues. The CDR3 sequence is CASSLTATNEKLFF. The CDR3 DNA sequence: TGTGCCAGCAGCCTAACAGCAACTAATGAAAAACTGTTTTTT.

The V call is TRBV5-1, the J call TRBJ1-2; D gene ambiguous. Trimming shortened V by 0 bases and J by 4 bases, and 7 bases separated the two germline ends. Germline V gene sequence: CDR1 SGHRS, CDR2 YFSETQ. The CDR3 totals 13 residues. CDR3 loop: CASSLEGSYGYTF. CDR3 DNA sequence: TGCGCCAGCAGCTTGGAGGGTAGCTATGGCTACACCTTC.

This clone was detected ten times or more. The chain recombines TRBV6-1 with TRBJ1-1, with 11 bases matching TRBD1. CDR1 MNHNS and CDR2 SASEGT come from the germline V gene. V was pared by 4 bases and J by 2 bases, with 9 bases of the junction left unmatched. The CDR3 loop spans 17 amino acids. In nucleotides, the CDR3 is TGTGCCAGCAGTGTAAGGACAGGGGGCGCCGCCAACACTGAAGCTTTCTTT. This encodes CASSVRTGGAANTEAFF.

This clone has just a few counts. In DNA form, the CDR3 reads TGTGCCAGCAGCTTAGCGCTGTCCAACACTGAAGCTTTCTTT. Residues: CASSLALSNTEAFF. The rearrangement joins TRBV7-9 to TRBJ1-1; D ambiguous. V lost 0 bases and J lost 2, with 7 bases in between. In germline, CDR1 is SEHNR, CDR2 FQNEAQ (reference sequence). CDR3 size: 14 residues.

This clone was seen once. The V gene is TRBV6-5, the J gene TRBJ1-3; TRBD1 might be the D (6 bases). Germline CDR1 is MNHEY and CDR2 is SVGAGI. The CDR3 consists of 12 residues. The germline V and J ends were trimmed by 4 bases and 15 bases, with 16 bases remaining between them. The CDR3 is CASSSYRDKEYF. The CDR3 DNA reads as TGTGCCAGCAGTTCATACCGGGACAAGGAATATTTT.

This clone was seen once. V usage is TRBV23-1 and J usage is TRBJ2-7; TRBD1 matches 7 bases. TRBV23-1 is an ORF for which the function is uncertain. The CDR3 extends over 14 amino acids. V lost 5 bases to trimming and J lost 3 bases; unmatched junction nucleotides: 7. The CDR3 region is CASSGQAGFYEQYF. The CDR3 coding sequence is TGCGCCAGCAGTGGACAGGCCGGATTCTACGAGCAGTACTTC.